The 25 T cell receptor beta chains in this list originate from one sample, sequenced in a study of T cells in localized non-small cell lung cancer. Sequenced by immunoSEQ multiplex PCR; TCRdb stores in-frame clones only, minus some. The profile shows some 1,700 clones, 22% of them singletons. Here the sequenced sample was lung tumor tissue, taken before any cancer treatment. Every receptor here comes from a male donor at least 60 years old with stage I lung adenocarcinoma.

This clone was counted only a few times. The chain employs TRBV19 and TRBJ2-3; 9 bases map to TRBD2. The CDR3 contains 19 residues. Germline V gene sequence: CDR1 LNHDA, CDR2 SQIVND (reference sequence). J was trimmed by 4 bases and V by 1 base; bases with no gene match: 15. CDR3 loop: CASSIGDFGGGAGADTQYF. The CDR3 DNA reads TGTGCCAGTAGTATAGGGGACTTCGGCGGGGGGGCCGGTGCAGATACGCAGTATTTT.

The chain carries TRBV30 and TRBJ1-6; D may be TRBD1 (5 bases). Germline assignment: CDR1 GTSNPN and CDR2 SVGIG (reference sequence). With 5 bases removed from V and 11 bases from J, the gap between germline ends came to 13 bases. CDR3 length: 12 amino acids. The CDR3 DNA reads TGTGCCTGGCAGGGCCCCCGGACACCCCTCCACTTT. It encodes CAWQGPRTPLHF.

The chain links TRBV9 to TRBJ1-3; possibly TRBD1 for D (5 bases). Between the trimmed V and J ends, which lost 5 bases and 0 bases, there was a span of 12 bases. CDR3 size: 15 residues. Looked up from germline, CDR1 is SGDLS and CDR2 is YYNGEE. CDR3 residues: CASSPDSPSGNTIYF. The CDR3 nucleotides are TGTGCCAGCAGTCCTGACAGTCCCTCTGGAAACACCATATATTTT. Full variable domain (outside the CDR3, taken from reference TRBV9 and TRBJ1-3): DSGVTQTPKHLITATGQRVTLRCSPRSGDLSVYWYQQSLDQGLQFLIQYYNGEERAKGNILERFSAQQFPDLHSELNLSSLELGDSALYFCASSPDSPSGNTIYFGEGSWLTVV.

In this sample, this clone is medium-sized. The V and J genes are TRBV2 and TRBJ1-2; tentatively, D is TRBD1 (5 bases). The CDR3 consists of 14 residues. The germline V and J ends were trimmed by 1 base and 5 bases, with 11 bases remaining between them. CDR1 is SNHLY and CDR2 is FYNNEI in the germline V gene. The CDR3 bases are TGTGCCAGCAGTGAAGGGACATCACTTTATGGCTACACCTTC. This translates into CASSEGTSLYGYTF.

The rearrangement joins TRBV18 to TRBJ2-1, with TRBD2 matching over 10 bases. CDR3 length equals 15 residues. Unmatched junction bases numbered 2, after V lost 3 bases and J lost 3 bases. Looked up from germline, CDR1 is KGHSH and CDR2 is LQKENI. The CDR3 sequence is CASSPPSGGYNEQFF. The CDR3, as DNA: TGTGCCAGCTCACCGCCTAGCGGGGGCTACAATGAGCAGTTCTTC.

This chain connects TRBV7-4 to TRBJ1-1; unclear D gene. Between the trimmed V and J ends, which lost 6 bases and 0 bases, there was a span of 8 bases. CDR1 is SGHVT and CDR2 is SQSDAQ in the germline V gene. The CDR3 is 13 residues long. CDR3 sequence: CASSSTVNTEAFF. CDR3 DNA: TGTGCCAGCAGTTCCACAGTGAACACTGAAGCTTTCTTT.

The V gene is TRBV1, the J gene TRBJ1-5. TRBV1 is designated a pseudogene. The length of the CDR3 is 12 residues. The CDR3 is CASSQGNQPQHF. CDR3 coding DNA: TGCGCCAGCAGCCAAGGCAATCAGCCCCAGCATTTT.

The chain recombines TRBV11-3 with TRBJ1-5, with D hard to call. Trimming took 3 bases from V and 1 from J, leaving 7 bases between them. The CDR3 length is 14 residues. CDR1 and CDR2 from the germline V gene are SGHNT and YENEEA. The CDR3 spells CASSLAGSNQPQHF. CDR3 nucleotides: TGTGCCAGCAGCTTGGCCGGGAGCAATCAGCCCCAGCATTTT.

This clone showed up just a few times. The genes are TRBV5-5 and TRBJ2-1; 8 bases match TRBD2. The germline V gene encodes CDR1 SGHKS and CDR2 YYEKEE (reference sequence). With V trimmed by 2 bases and J by 0 bases, 4 bases remained unmatched. The CDR3 sequence is 16 residues long. CDR3 amino acids: CASSLIRGGSYNEQFF. CDR3 DNA sequence: TGTGCCAGCAGCTTAATCCGGGGGGGCTCCTACAATGAGCAGTTCTTC.

This clone turned up a few times. The V gene is TRBV19, the J gene TRBJ2-7, with TRBD1 identical over 10 bases. CDR1 LNHDA and CDR2 SQIVND come from the germline V gene (reference sequence). The CDR3 loop spans 13 amino acids. Losses at the gene ends were 9 bases for V and 5 bases for J; bases not matched to a gene: 7. CDR3 loop: CASGDRGGHEQYF. CDR3 DNA: TGTGCCAGCGGGGACAGGGGAGGCCACGAGCAGTACTTC. Full variable domain (rest looked up from reference TRBV19 and TRBJ2-7): DGGITQSPKYLFRKEGQNVTLSCEQNLNHDAMYWYRQDPGQGLRLIYYSQIVNDFQKGDIAEGYSVSREKKESFPLTVTSAQKNPTAFYLCASGDRGGHEQYFGPGTRLTVT.

This clone is categorized as large. The chain recombines TRBV11-3 with TRBJ2-7; D might be TRBD2 (7 bases). Per germline, CDR1 SGHNT and CDR2 YENEEA. CDR3 length: 15 residues. V gave up 5 bases and J gave up 2 bases, with 16 bases separating them. The DNA of the CDR3 is TGTGCCAGCAGCCCCTGGGGGGGCCACACCTACGAGCAGTACTTC. Its protein product is CASSPWGGHTYEQYF.

The chain is built from TRBV11-3 and TRBJ1-6, with 7 bases fitting TRBD1. Germline V gene sequence: CDR1 SGHNT, CDR2 YENEEA. The CDR3 covers 16 residues. J was trimmed by 5 bases and V by 5 bases; bases with no gene match: 9. The CDR3 bases are TGTGCCAGCAGCGAACACCCGGGACAGCATAATTCACCCCTCCACTTT. It specifies CASSEHPGQHNSPLHF.

This clone has a handful of counts. The chain carries TRBV28 and TRBJ1-2; 12 bases line up with TRBD1. Germline CDR1 reads MDHEN; CDR2 reads SYDVKM. J was trimmed by 6 bases and V by 6 bases; bases with no gene match: 5. CDR3 length: 14 residues. CDR3 coding DNA: TGTGCCAGCAGCGGGACAGGGGGCCGGGATGGCTACACCTTC. It yields the protein CASSGTGGRDGYTF.

This clone appeared a few times. The chain recombines TRBV6-8 with TRBJ2-1; 7 positions match TRBD1. Losses at the gene ends were 2 bases for V and 8 bases for J; bases not matched to a gene: 6. Germline CDR1 MNHGY, CDR2 SAAAGT. The CDR3 runs 14 residues. The CDR3, as DNA: TGTGCCAGCAGTTACCCGGCGAGGGGGCATGAGCAGTTCTTC. Translated: CASSYPARGHEQFF.

This clone appeared a few times. The chain is built from TRBV11-3 and TRBJ2-1, with D perhaps matching TRBD2 (5 bases). This CDR3 is built from 15 residues. Germline CDR1 and CDR2: SGHNT and YENEEA. V lost 3 bases and J lost 3, with 12 bases in between. CDR3 nucleotide sequence: TGTGCCAGCAGCTTTCGTAGCGTACTCTACAATGAGCAGTTCTTC. As protein: CASSFRSVLYNEQFF. Supplemented by reference TRBV11-3 and TRBJ2-1, the full variable domain reads EAGVVQSPRYKIIEKKQPVAFWCNPISGHNTLYWYLQNLGQGPELLIRYENEEAVDDSQLPKDRFSAERLKGVDSTLKIQPAELGDSAVYLCASSFRSVLYNEQFFGPGTRLTVL.

This clone was picked up a small number of times. The CDR3 coding sequence is TGTGCCAGCAGCACCGGGACAGTCTCCTACGAGCAGTACTTC. This gives the protein CASSTGTVSYEQYF. V and J are TRBV11-3 and TRBJ2-7; 7 bases line up with TRBD1. The ends lost 5 bases at V and 0 bases at J; junction bases unmatched: 4. CDR1 is SGHNT and CDR2 is YENEEA in the germline V gene. This CDR3 spans 14 amino acids.

The V gene is TRBV5-1, the J gene TRBJ2-1; 11 bases fit TRBD2. The ends lost 4 bases at V and 2 bases at J; junction bases unmatched: 5. The V gene's germline CDR1 is SGHRS and CDR2 YFSETQ. The CDR3 is 16 amino acids. CDR3 amino acids: CASSTTSGATYNEQFF. CDR3 nucleotides: TGCGCCAGCAGCACGACTAGCGGGGCTACCTACAATGAGCAGTTCTTC.

This clone rates as medium-sized. The CDR3 is CASSSREGRGNQPQHF. DNA of the CDR3: TGTGCCAGCAGCTCCCGGGAAGGACGAGGCAATCAGCCCCAGCATTTT. The J gene is TRBJ1-5, the V gene TRBV11-3, with no clear D. Trimming took 4 bases from V and 2 from J, leaving 15 bases between them. Germline CDR1 is SGHNT and CDR2 is YENEEA. The CDR3 runs to 16 residues.

This clone was seen a handful of times. The chain carries TRBV18 and TRBJ2-2, with TRBD1 identical over 9 bases. The CDR3 runs to 15 residues. In germline, CDR1 is KGHSH, CDR2 LQKENI. Germline trimming cut 5 bases from V and 7 bases from J; bases unmatched to any gene: 8. CDR3 amino acids: CASSIGTGKIGELFF. The CDR3 coding sequence is TGTGCCAGCTCAATCGGGACAGGGAAGATCGGGGAGCTGTTTTTT.

The V gene is TRBV30, the J gene TRBJ1-4, with a tentative D call TRBD1 (5 bases). CDR3 length equals 15 residues. V lost 3 bases to trimming and J lost 2 bases, with 13 bases between them. Germline loops: CDR1 GTSNPN, CDR2 SVGIG (reference sequence). This CDR3 reads CAWSGLGVTNEKLFF. The CDR3 DNA reads as TGTGCCTGGAGCGGCTTAGGGGTCACTAATGAAAAACTGTTTTTT.

In its sample, this clone was seen a few times. One end of the junction fails to match germline, which may point to a read error. The chain couples TRBV6-1 to TRBJ1-5; no clear D. The CDR3 is 13 residues long. Germline assignment: CDR1 MNHNS and CDR2 SASEGT. CDR3 amino acids: CAISEAIRATQHF. The CDR3 DNA is TGTGCCATCAGTGAAGCGATCCGGGCCACACAGCATTTT.

This clone has only one observation. The chain uses TRBV25-1 and TRBJ1-2; D not resolved. The ends were cut back, 2 bases at V and 2 bases at J, with 9 bases in the middle. This CDR3 has 14 residues. CDR1 and CDR2 from the germline V gene are MGHDK and SYGVNS. CDR3 sequence (DNA): TGTGCCAGCAGTGAACTTACAGAGAACTATGGCTACACCTTC. Translating gives CASSELTENYGYTF.

The chain combines TRBV11-3 with TRBJ2-4; maybe TRBD1 (6 bases). V dropped 1 base and J dropped 6 bases, with 13 bases sitting between them. Per the germline V gene, CDR1 is SGHNT and CDR2 is YENEEA. The length of the CDR3 is 15 residues. CDR3 residues: CASSLGVGGGNIQYF. As DNA, the CDR3 is TGTGCCAGCAGCTTAGGGGTAGGGGGTGGAAACATTCAGTACTTC.

The V and J genes are TRBV6-8 and TRBJ2-1; weak D call: TRBD2 (7 bases). Trimming removed 7 bases from V and 5 bases from J, with 15 bases in between. The CDR3 extends over 14 amino acids. Looked up from germline, CDR1 is MNHGY and CDR2 is SAAAGT. The CDR3 DNA follows: TGTGCCAGCAAATCGACGGGGGGCGACAATGAGCAGTTCTTC. Its translation is CASKSTGGDNEQFF.

This clone is termed medium-sized (0.01 to 0.1%). This chain links TRBV11-3 with TRBJ1-4; perhaps TRBD1 as D (5 bases). This CDR3 has 14 residues. V lost 1 base and J 6 bases, leaving 9 bases between the germline ends. CDR1 and CDR2 (germline): SGHNT, YENEEA. The CDR3 loop is CASSLGQGDEKLFF. The CDR3 DNA sequence: TGTGCCAGCAGCTTAGGGCAGGGCGATGAAAAACTGTTTTTT.